The 14 T cell receptor beta chains presented below share a single source sample, sequenced in a study of cytomegalovirus exposure and HLA in healthy donors. 60 Vbeta and 13 Jbeta primers were used in PCR. Sequencing was performed with immunoSEQ multiplex PCR; in TCRdb, only in-frame clones are kept and a portion is missing. The sample consists of over 150,000 clones, over 75% of them appearing once. What was sequenced was PBMCs. The receptor source for this set is a man aged 40-55 years in good health and CMV-seronegative.

This clone turned up a few times. The CDR3, as DNA: TGTGCCAGCAGCCCAAGCTGGGAAAAACTGTTTTTT. Amino acids: CASSPSWEKLFF. This chain uses TRBV4-2 with TRBJ1-4, with D hard to call. This CDR3 comprises 12 residues. The V end was cut by 4 bases, the J end by 8 bases, with 8 bases between. Germline CDR1 is LGHNA and CDR2 is YNFKEQ.

V gene TRBV19 combines with J gene TRBJ1-5; the match to TRBD1 covers 7 bases. This CDR3 has 17 amino acids. V trimming: 4 bases; J trimming: 9 bases; junction bases outside the gene matches: 18. The V gene's germline CDR1 is LNHDA and CDR2 SQIVND (reference sequence). As DNA, the CDR3 is TGTGCCAGTAGTACCGCCACCGGGACAGTAAAAACCGCGCCCCAGCATTTT. Its protein product is CASSTATGTVKTAPQHF.

The DNA of the CDR3 is TGCGCCAGCAGACGCGGTAGCGGGGGGGTTCCCACAGATACGCAGTATTTT. The encoded protein is CASRRGSGGVPTDTQYF. J is TRBJ2-3 and V is TRBV5-1, with 11 bases aligning to TRBD2. The trim removed 5 bases at V and 2 bases at J, leaving 10 bases unmatched. The CDR3 spans 17 residues. The germline V gene has CDR1 SGHRS and CDR2 YFSETQ. Full variable domain (outside the CDR3, taken from reference TRBV5-1 and TRBJ2-3): KAGVTQTPRYLIKTRGQQVTLSCSPISGHRSVSWYQQTPGQGLQFLFEYFSETQRNKGNFPGRFSGRQFSNSRSEMNVSTLELGDSALYLCASRRGSGGVPTDTQYFGPGTRLTVL.

This rearrangement joins TRBV7-8 to TRBJ2-5; unclear D gene. Trimming pared 1 base from V and 5 bases from J, leaving 14 bases between. Germline CDR1 reads SGHVS; CDR2 reads FQNEAQ. The CDR3 is 15 amino acids. CDR3 sequence reads: CASSLGQTDLETQYF. The CDR3 DNA sequence: TGTGCCAGCAGCTTAGGTCAGACTGACTTGGAGACCCAGTACTTC.

The V call is TRBV2, the J call TRBJ1-3, with a weak D call TRBD1 (5 bases). The V end lost 10 bases, the J end lost 1 base, and 11 bases lay between the germline ends. Germline values: CDR1 SNHLY, CDR2 FYNNEI. The CDR3 covers 13 residues. The CDR3 protein is CATERQSGNTIYF. The CDR3 DNA sequence: TGTGCCACTGAACGACAGTCTGGAAACACCATATATTTT. Drawing the rest from reference TRBV2 and TRBJ1-3, the complete variable domain is EPEVTQTPSHQVTQMGQEVILRCVPISNHLYFYWYRQILGQKVEFLVSFYNNEISEKSEIFDDQFSVERPDGSNFTLKIRSTKLEDSAMYFCATERQSGNTIYFGEGSWLTVV.

The chain uses TRBV2 and TRBJ1-5; D might be TRBD1 (6 bases). V dropped 5 bases and J dropped 7 bases, with 21 bases sitting between them. Germline assignment: CDR1 SNHLY and CDR2 FYNNEI. The CDR3 extends over 16 amino acids. The CDR3 loop reads CASSLTGPRYPQPQHF. CDR3 nucleotides: TGTGCCAGCAGTCTGACAGGCCCCCGGTATCCCCAGCCCCAGCATTTT.

The sample holds one count of this clone. This chain joins TRBV18 and TRBJ1-5; 10 bases agree with TRBD1. Germline values: CDR1 KGHSH, CDR2 LQKENI. This CDR3 comprises 19 residues. Trimming at V came to 2 bases and at J to 0 bases, leaving 10 bases not matched to a gene. DNA of the CDR3: TGTGCCAGCTCACCAACTGAGACAGGGGGCGGTTTTAGCAATCAGCCCCAGCATTTT. It encodes CASSPTETGGGFSNQPQHF.

This chain connects TRBV4-3 to TRBJ2-1, with 9 bases aligning to TRBD2. The V gene end was trimmed by 0 bases and the J gene end by 3 bases; junction bases not matched to a gene: 3. Germline CDR1 and CDR2: LGHNA and YSLEER. The CDR3 is made up of 16 amino acids. CDR3 nucleotide sequence: TGCGCCAGCAGCCAAGATCGGCGGGGGGGCTACAATGAGCAGTTCTTC. This codes for CASSQDRRGGYNEQFF.

CDR3 bases: TGTGCCAGCTCACCACTGGGGGGTCAGGAGACCCAGTACTTC. Encoded protein: CASSPLGGQETQYF. The chain is built from TRBV18 and TRBJ2-5, with D maybe TRBD2 (6 bases). The V and J ends lost 1 base and 5 bases respectively, with 11 bases between them. The CDR3 extends over 14 amino acids. CDR1 is KGHSH and CDR2 is LQKENI in the germline V gene.

V gene TRBV27 combines with J gene TRBJ1-1; no clear D. Trimming stripped 2 bases from V and 1 base from J, with 8 bases between. The CDR3 has 14 residues. Germline loops: CDR1 MNHEY, CDR2 SMNVEV (reference sequence). CDR3 amino acids: CASSLQIKNTEAFF. Here the CDR3 DNA reads TGTGCCAGCAGTTTACAGATTAAGAACACTGAAGCTTTCTTT.

The chain has TRBV5-5 and TRBJ1-4, with TRBD1 matching 8 bases. Germline V gives CDR1 SGHKS, CDR2 YYEKEE (reference sequence). CDR3 size: 15 residues. V was pared by 0 bases and J by 5 bases, with 3 bases of the junction left unmatched. The CDR3 here is CASSLGRTGNEKLFF. As DNA, the CDR3 is TGTGCCAGCAGCTTGGGGAGGACAGGGAATGAAAAACTGTTTTTT.

The chain recombines TRBV5-1 with TRBJ2-7; TRBD2 is a possible D gene (5 bases). Germline V gene sequence: CDR1 SGHRS, CDR2 YFSETQ. V was cut by 0 bases and J by 7 bases, with 11 bases left in between. The length of the CDR3 is 13 residues. The CDR3 region is CASSLAASPEQYF. The DNA of the CDR3 is TGCGCCAGCAGCTTGGCGGCTAGCCCTGAGCAGTACTTC.

The chain combines TRBV19 with TRBJ1-5; 12 bases map to TRBD1. With V trimmed by 4 bases and J by 6 bases, 4 bases remained unmatched. The CDR3 is 15 amino acids. Germline V gene data show CDR1 as LNHDA and CDR2 as SQIVND (reference sequence). As DNA, the CDR3 is TGTGCCAGTAGTACCGGGACAGGGGGCGGTCAGCCCCAGCATTTT. It encodes CASSTGTGGGQPQHF.

The chain is built from TRBV6-1 and TRBJ2-5, with TRBD2 matching over 12 bases. This CDR3 has 14 residues. The germline V gene has CDR1 MNHNS and CDR2 SASEGT. Losses at the gene ends were 8 bases for V and 5 bases for J; bases not matched to a gene: 6. CDR3 DNA sequence: TGTGCCAGCGAAAGACTAGCGGGGGAGGAGACCCAGTACTTC. Its protein is CASERLAGEETQYF.